This T cell receptor beta chain was found in a study of tumor-infiltrating T cells and Merkel cell polyomavirus listed by TCRdb under 2017. With regard to the full study: CD8+ T cells specific for the Merkel cell polyomavirus KLL epitope were examined in Merkel cell carcinoma patients. Patients came in at different disease stages and had a median follow-up of approximately 2.9 years, ranging from roughly 1.1 to 6.0 years. The therapies patients received were varied and non-standardized, including chemotherapy, radiation and immunotherapies. TRB sequencing covered KLL-tetramer-sorted cells from blood or tumor-infiltrating lymphocytes in under 15 samples, plus 12 matched whole-tumor samples. Most of the whole-tumor samples were 25-micron curls sectioned from formalin-fixed, paraffin-embedded tissue blocks. Across the study, one tumor sample was a frozen nodal tumor digest and one was a flash-frozen core biopsy of a metastasis. The full study reports these points: Significantly improved MCC-specific survival was associated with a higher fraction of KLL-specific T cells within tumors (roughly 1.9-18% versus roughly 0-0.14%). A greater number of unique KLL-specific clonotypes in tumors (about 5-120 vs 0-3) was associated with a significant advantage in MCC-specific survival (P = 0.0051). KLL-specific TRB repertoires were found to be diverse and largely private, with only one public clonotype, shared by two patients, identified among around 420 unique sequences. The small sample size of the study (n = 12 patients) is a limitation. Only a single viral epitope was studied, so T cells against other Merkel cell polyomavirus epitopes were not captured.

The germline V gene yields SGHRS for CDR1 and YFSETQ for CDR2. V and J are trimmed by 4 bases and 9 bases, and the gene matches miss 11 bases of the junction. The CDR3 holds 14 amino acids from the cysteine to the phenylalanine. Only the CDR3 part of the read is kept: 42 bases, read in frame from the first base. All patients' tumors stained robustly positive for Merkel cell polyomavirus Large T antigen by immunohistochemistry. Twelve Merkel cell carcinoma patients with robust KLL-tetramer+ populations, above 0.04% of CD8+ T cells, in blood and/or cultured TIL were included. All patients were identified as Caucasian, and a median age of roughly 60 years (range roughly 45 to 80 years) was recorded. Lymph node tumors were analyzed for patients with unknown primaries presenting with nodal disease, or where primary tissue was insufficient. Comment on this clone: It has no known antigen specificity. Base qualities are not at hand, and no much larger clone is one base apart.

The library relied on the immunoSEQ multiplex PCR assay. Adaptive Biotechnologies (Seattle, WA) carried out genomic DNA extraction, TRB sequencing and normalization. Concerning the study's data processing: Clonality was calculated as one minus the Shannon entropy of productive TRB sequences, normalized by log2 of unique productive sequences. KLL-specific clonotypes in tumors were identified by matching TCRbeta CDR3 amino acid sequences with those from each patient's tetramer-sorted sample. The table comes from immuneACCESS by way of TCRdb, which keeps in-frame sequences with V and J called. Part of the clones is missing from these tables; in studies checked, under half for an unresolved V gene and the rest for unknown reasons. Clone size and V and J calls were adopted from that table, with D and trimming inferred from the DNA. The sample table contains under 30,000 clones; only one count was recorded for around nine tenths of them. Clones ranked in the top ten supply around 2.7% of the sample.

The TCR was taken from a man aged 45-65 years with Merkel cell carcinoma. The chain is encoded by TRBV5-1 joined to TRBJ2-7, with 9 junctional bases fitting TRBD1. Sample: lymph node tissue. The nucleotides read TGCGCCAGCAGCCCGGGACAGGGTGTTTCGCGGCAGTACTTC. This yields the protein CASSPGQGVSRQYF.